The T cell receptor beta chain described here comes from a study of blood T cell repertoires in COVID-19. About the study: COVID-19 samples collected from the United States, Italy and Spain covered acute and convalescent phases. T cells, B-cell-depleted T cells, or PBMCs supplied cDNA or gDNA.

The V gene lost 1 base and the J gene lost 12 bases, with 13 bases spanning the gap. The CDR3 spans 14 residues. Germline CDR1 and CDR2: MNHNY and SVGAGI (reference sequence). In the original analysis: Reference gene primers were amplified, and this amplification served to estimate nucleated cell counts. Produced via immunoSEQ multiplex PCR; TCRdb's table is partial and in-frame only. D and trimming come from the DNA, and the V and J calls and clone size come from that table. The sample includes some 160,000 clones, approximately 87% of them seen just once. The chain couples TRBV6-6 to TRBJ1-6, with TRBD1 as a possible D gene (5 bases). The TCR sequence derives from a woman in her sixties or seventies with acute or convalescent COVID-19. Sequenced input: peripheral blood. This CDR3 reads CASSYLGREIPLHF. The CDR3 region has the DNA TGTGCCAGCAGTTACTTGGGCAGGGAAATACCCCTCCACTTT.